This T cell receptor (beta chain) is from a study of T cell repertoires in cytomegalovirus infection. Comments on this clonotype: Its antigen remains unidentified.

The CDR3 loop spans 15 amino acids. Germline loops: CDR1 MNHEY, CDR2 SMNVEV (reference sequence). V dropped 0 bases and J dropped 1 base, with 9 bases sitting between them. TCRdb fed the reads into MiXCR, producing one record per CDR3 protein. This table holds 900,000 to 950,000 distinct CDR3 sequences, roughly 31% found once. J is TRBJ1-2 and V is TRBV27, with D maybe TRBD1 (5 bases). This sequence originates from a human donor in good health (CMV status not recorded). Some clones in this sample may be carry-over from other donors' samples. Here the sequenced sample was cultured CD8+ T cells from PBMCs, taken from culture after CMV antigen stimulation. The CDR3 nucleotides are TGTGCCAGCAGTTTATCGGGAGGGGATAACTATGGCTACACCTTC. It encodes CASSLSGGDNYGYTF.